This T cell receptor beta chain was captured in a study of blood T cell repertoires in COVID-19. Germline-derived CDR1 and CDR2 are MGHRA and YSYEKL. Trimming took off 1 base at V and 2 bases at J, with 25 bases between the two ends. CDR3 length: 20 amino acids. Only in-frame clones appear in the TCRdb table, and some are missing; sequencing was by immunoSEQ multiplex PCR. The data contain 220,000 or so clones, around 84% of them singletons. The origin of this receptor is a man between 50 and 59 years old who had recovered from COVID-19. This chain connects TRBV4-1 to TRBJ2-3, with D perhaps matching TRBD2 (7 bases). Specimen: peripheral blood. This chain's CDR3 is CASSQVRGAGRGVSTDTQYF. The DNA of the CDR3 is TGCGCCAGCAGCCAAGTTAGGGGGGCAGGGAGGGGAGTTTCCACAGATACGCAGTATTTT.